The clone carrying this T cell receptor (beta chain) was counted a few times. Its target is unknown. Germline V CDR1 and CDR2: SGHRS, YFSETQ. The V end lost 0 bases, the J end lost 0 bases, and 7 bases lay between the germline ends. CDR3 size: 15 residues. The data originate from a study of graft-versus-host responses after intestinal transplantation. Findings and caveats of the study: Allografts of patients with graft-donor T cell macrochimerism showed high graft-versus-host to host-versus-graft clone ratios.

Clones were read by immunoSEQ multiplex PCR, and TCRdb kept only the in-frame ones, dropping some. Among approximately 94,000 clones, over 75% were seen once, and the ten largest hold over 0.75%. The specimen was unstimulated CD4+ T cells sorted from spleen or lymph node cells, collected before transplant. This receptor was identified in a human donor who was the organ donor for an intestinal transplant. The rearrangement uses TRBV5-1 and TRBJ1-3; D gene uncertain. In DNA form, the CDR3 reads TGCGCCAGCAGCTTGGTGGCAGGCTCTGGAAACACCATATATTTT. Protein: CASSLVAGSGNTIYF.